A single sample gave rise to the 26 T cell receptor beta chains below, sequenced in a study of blood T cell repertoires in COVID-19. Using immunoSEQ multiplex PCR, the repertoire was profiled, and TCRdb retains in-frame clones only, with some absent. The data contain approximately 270,000 clones, 75% to 90% of them singletons. The sample comprised peripheral blood. These receptor sequences come from a man between 45 and 60 years old with acute or convalescent COVID-19.

This clone was seen a single time. This chain links TRBV29-1 with TRBJ2-1; D call uncertain. Germline CDR1 and CDR2: SQVTM and ANQGSEA. V was pared by 4 bases and J by 0 bases, with 10 bases between. The CDR3 covers 14 residues. CDR3 DNA: TGCAGCGTTGTTGAAGCCGCCTCCTACAATGAGCAGTTCTTC. Protein product: CSVVEAASYNEQFF.

This sequence joins TRBV11-3 and TRBJ2-5, with 12 bases fitting TRBD2. Germline lookup yields CDR1 SGHNT and CDR2 YENEEA. V was pared by 5 bases and J by 4 bases, with 2 bases of the junction left unmatched. The CDR3 length is 14 residues. Here the CDR3 reads CASSTGLAGETQYF. The CDR3 DNA reads TGTGCCAGCAGCACGGGACTAGCGGGAGAGACCCAGTACTTC.

The chain joins TRBV11-3 to TRBJ2-1; maybe TRBD1 (5 bases). Deletions cut 2 bases from V and 0 bases from J, with 20 bases between. The CDR3 is 19 residues long. Germline CDR1 and CDR2: SGHNT and YENEEA. CDR3 sequence: CASSLTALDTESSYNEQFF. For the CDR3, the DNA is TGTGCCAGCAGCTTAACAGCTTTGGACACGGAAAGCTCCTACAATGAGCAGTTCTTC.

V gene TRBV5-1 combines with J gene TRBJ1-5; D gene unclear. CDR3 length: 14 amino acids. V was cut by 0 bases and J by 2 bases, with 6 bases left in between. The germline gives CDR1 SGHRS, CDR2 YFSETQ. The CDR3 protein is CASSLDGGNQPQHF. The CDR3 DNA is TGCGCCAGCAGCTTGGACGGAGGCAATCAGCCCCAGCATTTT.

In regard to this clone: One end of the junction varies from germline; a read error may be responsible. The chain recombines TRBV27 with TRBJ1-4; 9 bases line up with TRBD1. The CDR3 spans 17 residues. Germline V gene data show CDR1 as MNHEY and CDR2 as SMNVEV (reference sequence). As DNA, the CDR3 is TGTGCCAGCAGCTTATGGGCCGACGGACAGGGGCGTGTAAAACTGTTTTTT. Translated: CASSLWADGQGRVKLFF. Filled out from reference TRBV27 and TRBJ1-4, the complete variable domain reads EAQVTQNPRYLITVTGKKLTVTCSQNMNHEYMSWYRQDPGLGLRQIYYSMNVEVTDKGDVPEGYKVSRKEKRNFPLILESPSPNQTSLYFCASSLWADGQGRVKLFFGSGTQLSVL.

The chain uses TRBV2 and TRBJ1-1; 7 positions match TRBD1. V gave up 6 bases and J gave up 1 base; unmatched junction bases: 5. CDR1 is SNHLY, CDR2 FYNNEI, per germline. The CDR3 is 14 residues long. The CDR3 DNA follows: TGTGCCAGCAGCCGCCGACAGGGGAACACTGAAGCTTTCTTT. Translated, it gives CASSRRQGNTEAFF.

The CDR3, as DNA: TGCGCCAGCAGCTTGTATGGCTCAGGTATGAACACTGAAGCTTTCTTT. This gives the protein CASSLYGSGMNTEAFF. The genes are TRBV5-1 and TRBJ1-1; D gene unclear. Germline V gives CDR1 SGHRS, CDR2 YFSETQ. The CDR3 runs 16 residues. The V end was cut by 1 base, the J end by 0 bases, with 13 bases between.

J is TRBJ2-6 and V is TRBV7-2; TRBD1 aligns across 8 bases. Germline assignment: CDR1 SGHTA and CDR2 FQGNSA. V gave up 5 bases and J gave up 3 bases; unmatched junction bases: 6. The CDR3 loop spans 16 amino acids. Here the CDR3 reads CASSRTGSGGANVLTF. The CDR3 bases are TGTGCCAGCAGCCGGACAGGGAGTGGTGGGGCCAACGTCCTGACTTTC.

The V call is TRBV5-4, the J call TRBJ2-3, with TRBD2 matching over 7 bases. Germline V lookup: CDR1 SGHNT, CDR2 YYREEE (reference sequence). V lost 0 bases, J lost 0 bases, and 4 bases stayed unmatched. The CDR3 spans 16 residues. The CDR3 region has the DNA TGTGCCAGCAGCTTGGCCTTCGGGGGGAGCACAGATACGCAGTATTTT. Translated, it gives CASSLAFGGSTDTQYF.

V and J are TRBV3-1 (or the pseudogene TRBV3-2) and TRBJ2-5, with D perhaps TRBD2 (6 bases). V gave up 2 bases and J gave up 1 base, with 11 bases separating them. The CDR3 runs 15 residues. Germline assignment: CDR1 LGHDT and CDR2 YNNKEL (reference sequence). The CDR3 DNA reads as TGTGCCAGCAGCCAATTTTTGGGGGGCCAAGAGACCCAGTACTTC. Translating gives CASSQFLGGQETQYF.

The chain has TRBV30 and TRBJ1-1; 7 bases line up with TRBD1. Trimming took 3 bases from V and 11 from J; bases not matched to a gene: 6. Germline-derived CDR1 and CDR2 are GTSNPN and SVGIG (reference sequence). The CDR3 contains 11 residues. CDR3 region: CAWRGPGGAFF. The CDR3 region has the DNA TGTGCCTGGAGGGGCCCAGGGGGGGCTTTCTTT. Full variable domain (rest looked up from reference TRBV30 and TRBJ1-1): SQTIHQWPATLVQPVGSPLSLECTVEGTSNPNLYWYRQAAGRGLQLLFYSVGIGQISSEVPQNLSASRPQDRQFILSSKKLLLSDSGFYLCAWRGPGGAFFGQGTRLTVV.

V gene TRBV2 combines with J gene TRBJ1-1; D gene unclear. Germline V gives CDR1 SNHLY, CDR2 FYNNEI. The CDR3 length is 15 residues. The V end lost 2 bases, the J end lost 3 bases, and 13 bases lay between the germline ends. The CDR3 loop reads CASSETPREDTEAFF. Here the CDR3 DNA reads TGTGCCAGCAGTGAAACCCCGAGGGAGGACACTGAAGCTTTCTTT. The whole variable domain, filled in from reference TRBV2 and TRBJ1-1, reads EPEVTQTPSHQVTQMGQEVILRCVPISNHLYFYWYRQILGQKVEFLVSFYNNEISEKSEIFDDQFSVERPDGSNFTLKIRSTKLEDSAMYFCASSETPREDTEAFFGQGTRLTVV.

The rearrangement uses TRBV27 and TRBJ2-5, with a weak D call TRBD1 (6 bases). This CDR3 is built from 14 residues. The ends were cut back, 2 bases at V and 6 bases at J, with 13 bases in the middle. Germline loops: CDR1 MNHEY, CDR2 SMNVEV (reference sequence). CDR3 sequence reads: CASSLGAGAKTQYF. The CDR3 bases are TGTGCCAGCAGTTTAGGGGCAGGGGCAAAGACCCAGTACTTC.

This chain connects TRBV2 to TRBJ2-7; 13 bases are a match to TRBD2. This CDR3 region has 15 residues. CDR1 is SNHLY, CDR2 FYNNEI, per germline. V gave up 5 bases and J gave up 1 base; unmatched junction bases: 2. This CDR3 is CASSWTSGGSYEQYF. DNA for the CDR3: TGTGCCAGCAGTTGGACTAGCGGGGGATCCTACGAGCAGTACTTC.

J is TRBJ1-6 and V is TRBV10-3; the D gene is possibly TRBD1 (6 bases). This CDR3 region has 17 residues. Looked up from germline, CDR1 is ENHRY and CDR2 is SYGVKD. V was clipped by 6 bases and J by 0 bases, with 15 bases between them. In nucleotides, the CDR3 is TGTGCCATCAGCGACTCGGACAGCCCCTCCTATAATTCACCCCTCCACTTT. Translated: CAISDSDSPSYNSPLHF.

CDR3 region: CASSLGPQFRGPNTNTEAFF. The CDR3 DNA follows: TGTGCCAGCAGCTTAGGGCCCCAATTCAGGGGACCAAACACGAACACTGAAGCTTTCTTT. The chain recombines TRBV7-6 with TRBJ1-1, with a weak D call TRBD1 (6 bases). Between the trimmed V and J ends, which lost 1 base and 1 base, there was a span of 25 bases. Germline CDR1 is SGHVS and CDR2 is FNYEAQ. The CDR3 has 20 residues.

This sequence joins TRBV4-1 and TRBJ1-5; 11 bases map to TRBD1. V trimming: 1 base; J trimming: 4 bases; junction bases outside the gene matches: 6. The length of the CDR3 is 17 residues. The germline gives CDR1 MGHRA, CDR2 YSYEKL. The CDR3 nucleotides read TGCGCCAGCAGCCAAGGGACAGGGGGCGCGAGGAATCAGCCCCAGCATTTT. Amino acid sequence: CASSQGTGGARNQPQHF.

Turning to this clone: Other DNA sequences in this specimen translate into the identical CDR3. This chain joins TRBV30 and TRBJ2-7, with unresolved D. The V end was cut by 2 bases, the J end by 4 bases, with 6 bases between. Germline V CDR1 and CDR2: GTSNPN, SVGIG (reference sequence). The CDR3 covers 11 residues. CDR3 protein: CAWSLSYEQYF. The CDR3 DNA reads TGTGCCTGGAGTCTATCGTACGAGCAGTACTTC.

Comment on this clone: One end of the junction varies from germline; a read error may be responsible. The rearrangement uses TRBV3-1 (or the pseudogene TRBV3-2) and TRBJ1-1; D gene unclear. Germline V lookup: CDR1 LGHDT, CDR2 YNNKEL (reference sequence). This CDR3 comprises 11 residues. The CDR3, as DNA: TGTGCCAGCAGCCAGTTGGCTGAAACTTTCTTT. It is translated as CASSQLAETFF.

The genes are TRBV6-5 and TRBJ1-5, with a possible D match to TRBD1 (5 bases). The V gene lost 6 bases and the J gene lost 4 bases, with 13 bases spanning the gap. The CDR3 extends over 14 amino acids. Germline loops: CDR1 MNHEY, CDR2 SVGAGI. DNA for the CDR3: TGTGCCAGCAGGGGGCAGGCGGGAAATCAGCCCCAGCATTTT. This codes for CASRGQAGNQPQHF.

This clone has a single count. The chain recombines TRBV6-6 with TRBJ2-1; TRBD1 agrees at 8 bases. Per germline, CDR1 MNHNY and CDR2 SVGAGI (reference sequence). Unmatched junction bases numbered 9, after V lost 5 bases and J lost 0 bases. The CDR3 has 17 amino acids. CDR3 nucleotide sequence: TGTGCCAGCAGTCCAGGACAGGGAACCAGCTCCTACAATGAGCAGTTCTTC. This encodes CASSPGQGTSSYNEQFF.

The chain recombines TRBV20-1 with TRBJ2-7, with 12 nucleotides matching TRBD2. Germline V gene data show CDR1 as DFQATT and CDR2 as SNEGSKA (reference sequence). The CDR3 is 15 residues long. With V trimmed by 3 bases and J by 2 bases, 5 bases remained unmatched. The DNA for the CDR3 is TGCAGTGCTAGTCCCACTAGCGGGGGGCCCTACGAGCAGTACTTC. Protein product: CSASPTSGGPYEQYF.

The genes are TRBV2 and TRBJ1-6; 7 bases are shared with TRBD1. Trimming removed 2 bases from V and 6 bases from J; junction bases left unmatched: 10. The CDR3 is 17 amino acids. CDR1 and CDR2 (germline): SNHLY, FYNNEI. The CDR3 DNA follows: TGTGCCAGCAGTGAAATCCGGACAGGTCGGTTTAATTCACCCCTCCACTTT. Translated: CASSEIRTGRFNSPLHF. The full variable domain, rest sourced from reference TRBV2 and TRBJ1-6, is EPEVTQTPSHQVTQMGQEVILRCVPISNHLYFYWYRQILGQKVEFLVSFYNNEISEKSEIFDDQFSVERPDGSNFTLKIRSTKLEDSAMYFCASSEIRTGRFNSPLHFGNGTRLTVT.

The rearrangement links TRBV29-1 to TRBJ1-2; a weak D match, TRBD1 (6 bases). Germline-derived CDR1 and CDR2 are SQVTM and ANQGSEA. The CDR3 totals 12 residues. Trimming shortened V by 6 bases and J by 7 bases, and 15 bases separated the two germline ends. DNA for the CDR3: TGCAGCGTCCCCACAGGGTATACTGGCTACACCTTC. It translates to CSVPTGYTGYTF.

The CDR3 DNA reads as TGTGCCAGCAGCTACAGAGGGTCAGGGGACCAGCCCCAGCATTTT. It specifies CASSYRGSGDQPQHF. The V and J genes are TRBV5-6 and TRBJ1-5, with D perhaps TRBD1 (6 bases). Germline CDR1 and CDR2: SGHDT and YYEEEE. This CDR3 is built from 15 residues. The V end lost 3 bases, the J end lost 7 bases, and 17 bases lay between the germline ends.

The sample holds a few counts of this clone. This chain links TRBV7-8 with TRBJ2-7; no firm D call. V lost 7 bases and J 0 bases, leaving 13 bases between the germline ends. CDR3 length: 14 amino acids. Germline V CDR1 and CDR2: SGHVS, FQNEAQ. CDR3 loop: CASNPGSRSYEQYF. Written as DNA, the CDR3 is TGTGCCAGCAACCCAGGCAGCCGCTCCTACGAGCAGTACTTC. Filled out from reference TRBV7-8 and TRBJ2-7, the complete variable domain reads GAGVSQSPRYKVAKRGQDVALRCDPISGHVSLFWYQQALGQGPEFLTYFQNEAQLDKSGLPSDRFFAERPEGSVSTLKIQRTQQEDSAVYLCASNPGSRSYEQYFGPGTRLTVT.